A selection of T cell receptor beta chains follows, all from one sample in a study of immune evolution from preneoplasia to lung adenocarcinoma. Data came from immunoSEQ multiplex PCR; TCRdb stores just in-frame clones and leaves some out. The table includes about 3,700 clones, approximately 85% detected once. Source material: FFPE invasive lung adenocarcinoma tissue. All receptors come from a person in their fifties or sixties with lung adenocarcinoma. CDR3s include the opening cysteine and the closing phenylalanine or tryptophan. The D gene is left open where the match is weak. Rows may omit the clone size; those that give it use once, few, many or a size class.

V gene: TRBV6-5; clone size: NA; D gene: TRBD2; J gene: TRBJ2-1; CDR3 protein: CASSFIAGMGNEQFF; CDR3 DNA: TGTGCCAGCAGTTTCATAGCGGGGATGGGGAATGAGCAGTTCTTC
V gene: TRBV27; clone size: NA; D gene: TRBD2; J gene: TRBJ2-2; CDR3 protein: CASSLYGGGRITGELFF; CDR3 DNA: TGTGCCAGCAGTTTATATGGCGGGGGGCGAATCACCGGGGAGCTGTTTTTT
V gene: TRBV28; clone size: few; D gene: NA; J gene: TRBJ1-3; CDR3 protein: CASSPGTGSGNTIYF; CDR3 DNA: TGTGCCAGCAGTCCTGGGACGGGCTCTGGAAACACCATATATTTT
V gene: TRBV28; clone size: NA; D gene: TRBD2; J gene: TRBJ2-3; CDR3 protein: CASSSLGGAGASTDTQYF; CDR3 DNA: TGTGCCAGCAGTTCCCTGGGGGGAGCGGGGGCTAGCACAGATACGCAGTATTTT
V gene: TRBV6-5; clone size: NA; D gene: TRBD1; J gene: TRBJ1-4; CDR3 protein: CASRSGGGDEKLFF; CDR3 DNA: TGTGCCAGCAGATCAGGGGGCGGTGATGAAAAACTGTTTTTT
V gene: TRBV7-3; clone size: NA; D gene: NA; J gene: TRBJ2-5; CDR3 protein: CASSSPKGYQETQYF; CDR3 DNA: TGTGCCAGCAGCTCACCTAAGGGGTACCAAGAGACCCAGTACTTC
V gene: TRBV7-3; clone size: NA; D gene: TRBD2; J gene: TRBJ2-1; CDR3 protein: CASSLRGTSGSYNEQFF; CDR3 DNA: TGTGCCAGCAGCTTAAGAGGGACTAGCGGCTCCTACAATGAGCAGTTCTTC
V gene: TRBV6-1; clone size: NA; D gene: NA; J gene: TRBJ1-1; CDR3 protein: CASTLMGVGTEAFF; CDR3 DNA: TGTGCCAGCACGCTAATGGGGGTTGGCACTGAAGCTTTCTTT
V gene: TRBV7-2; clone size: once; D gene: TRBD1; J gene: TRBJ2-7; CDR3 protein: CASSLETGGYEQYF; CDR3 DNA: TGTGCCAGCAGCTTAGAGACAGGGGGCTACGAGCAGTACTTC
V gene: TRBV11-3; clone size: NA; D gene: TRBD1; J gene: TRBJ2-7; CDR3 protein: CASSFGTGGIYEQYF; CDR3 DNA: TGTGCCAGCAGCTTCGGGACAGGGGGGATCTACGAGCAGTACTTC
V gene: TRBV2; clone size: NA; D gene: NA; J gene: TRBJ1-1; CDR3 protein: CASSPQRPSQGGTEAFF; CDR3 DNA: TGTGCCAGCAGTCCACAAAGACCCTCCCAAGGAGGCACTGAAGCTTTCTTT
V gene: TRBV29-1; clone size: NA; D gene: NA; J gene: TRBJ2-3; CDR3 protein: CSASRTRGTDTQYF; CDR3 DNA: TGCAGCGCTTCTCGGACGAGGGGCACAGATACGCAGTATTTT
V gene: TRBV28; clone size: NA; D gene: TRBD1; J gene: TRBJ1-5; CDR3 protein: CASSSDRKGHQPQHF; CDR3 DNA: TGTGCCAGCAGTTCGGACAGGAAGGGCCATCAGCCCCAGCATTTT
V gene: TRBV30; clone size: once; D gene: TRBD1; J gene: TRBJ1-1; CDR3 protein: CAWSTRDRGSTEAFF; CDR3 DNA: TGTGCCTGGAGCACGAGGGACAGGGGATCCACTGAAGCTTTCTTT
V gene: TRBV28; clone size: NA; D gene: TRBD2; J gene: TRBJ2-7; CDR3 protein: CASSMGLAGELVTYEQYF; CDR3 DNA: TGTGCCAGCAGTATGGGACTAGCGGGAGAGCTAGTTACCTACGAGCAGTACTTC
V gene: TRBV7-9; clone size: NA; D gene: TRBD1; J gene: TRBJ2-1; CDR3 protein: CASSATGDDEQFF; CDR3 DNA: TGTGCCAGCAGCGCAACAGGGGACGATGAGCAGTTCTTC
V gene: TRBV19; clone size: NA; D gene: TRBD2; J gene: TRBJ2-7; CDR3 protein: CASSIGTSAGEEQYF; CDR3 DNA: TGTGCCAGTAGTATCGGGACTAGCGCCGGAGAAGAGCAGTACTTC
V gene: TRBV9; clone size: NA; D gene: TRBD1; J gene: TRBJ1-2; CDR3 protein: CASSPQRDSVNYGYTF; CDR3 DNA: TGTGCCAGCAGCCCCCAACGGGACAGTGTTAACTATGGCTACACCTTC
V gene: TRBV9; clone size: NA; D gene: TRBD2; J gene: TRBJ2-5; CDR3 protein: CASSVATSGRARGGKETQYF; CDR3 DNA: TGTGCCAGCAGCGTAGCTACTAGCGGGAGGGCCAGGGGGGGGAAAGAGACCCAGTACTTC
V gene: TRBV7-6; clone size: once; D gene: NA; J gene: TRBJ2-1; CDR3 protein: CASSLEAESYNEQFF; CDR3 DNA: TGTGCCAGCAGCTTAGAGGCGGAGTCCTACAATGAGCAGTTCTTC
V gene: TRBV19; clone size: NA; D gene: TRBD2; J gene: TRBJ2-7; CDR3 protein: CASSSSGRRSEQYF; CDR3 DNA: TGTGCCAGTAGTTCCAGCGGGAGACGTAGCGAGCAGTACTTC
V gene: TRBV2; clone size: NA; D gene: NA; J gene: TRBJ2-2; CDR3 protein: CASSDRANTGELFF; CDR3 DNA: TGTGCCAGCAGTGACAGGGCCAACACCGGGGAGCTGTTTTTT
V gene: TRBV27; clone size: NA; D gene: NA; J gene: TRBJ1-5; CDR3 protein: CASSSLGGNQPQHF; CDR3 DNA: TGTGCCAGCAGTTCCCTGGGCGGAAATCAGCCCCAGCATTTT
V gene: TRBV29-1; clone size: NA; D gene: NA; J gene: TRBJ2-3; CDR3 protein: CSVDSLLAQYF; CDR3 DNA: TGCAGCGTTGACTCCCTCTTGGCGCAGTATTTT
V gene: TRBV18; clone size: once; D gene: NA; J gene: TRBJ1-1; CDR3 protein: CASSSSGNTEAFF; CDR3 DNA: TGTGCCAGCTCATCCTCAGGGAACACTGAAGCTTTCTTT
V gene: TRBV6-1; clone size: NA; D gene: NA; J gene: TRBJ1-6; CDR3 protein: CASRRGRESPLHF; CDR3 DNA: TGTGCCAGCAGAAGGGGGAGGGAATCACCCCTCCACTTT
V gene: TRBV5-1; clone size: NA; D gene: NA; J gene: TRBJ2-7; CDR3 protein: CASSLESYEQYF; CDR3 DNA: TGCGCCAGCAGCTTGGAGAGCTACGAGCAGTACTTC
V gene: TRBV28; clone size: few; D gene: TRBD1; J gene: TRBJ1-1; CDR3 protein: CASSSLPPGTAGTEAFF; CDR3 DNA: TGTGCCAGCAGTTCCCTTCCGCCCGGGACAGCAGGGACTGAAGCTTTCTTT
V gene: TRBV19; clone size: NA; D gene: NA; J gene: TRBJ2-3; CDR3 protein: CASKASISTDTQYF; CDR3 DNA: TGTGCCAGTAAAGCTAGCATTAGCACAGATACGCAGTATTTT
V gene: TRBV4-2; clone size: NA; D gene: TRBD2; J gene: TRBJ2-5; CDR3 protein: CASSRQLAAEETQYF; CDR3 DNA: TGTGCCAGCAGCCGCCAACTAGCGGCTGAAGAGACCCAGTACTTC
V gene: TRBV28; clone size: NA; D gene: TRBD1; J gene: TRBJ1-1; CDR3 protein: CASRTGDLNTEAFF; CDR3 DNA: TGTGCCAGCAGGACAGGGGACTTAAACACTGAAGCTTTCTTT
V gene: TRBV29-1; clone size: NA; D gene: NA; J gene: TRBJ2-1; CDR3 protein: CSVVSYNEQFF; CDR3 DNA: TGCAGCGTCGTGAGCTACAATGAGCAGTTCTTC
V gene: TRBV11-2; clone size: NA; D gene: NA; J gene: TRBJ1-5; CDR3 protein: CASSLGSQPQHF; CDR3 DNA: TGTGCCAGCAGCTTAGGTAGCCAGCCCCAGCATTTT
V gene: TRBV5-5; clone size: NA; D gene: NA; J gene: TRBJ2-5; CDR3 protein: CASRYRVGQKETQYF; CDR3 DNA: TGTGCCAGCAGATACCGGGTTGGGCAGAAAGAGACCCAGTACTTC
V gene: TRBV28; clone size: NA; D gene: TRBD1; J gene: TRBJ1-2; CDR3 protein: CASSSQGNYGYTF; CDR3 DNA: TGTGCCAGCAGTTCACAGGGGAACTATGGCTACACCTTC
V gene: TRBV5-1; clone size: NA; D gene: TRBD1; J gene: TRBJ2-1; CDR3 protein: CASSLAGTVYNEQFF; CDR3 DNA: TGCGCCAGCAGCTTGGCCGGGACAGTCTACAATGAGCAGTTCTTC
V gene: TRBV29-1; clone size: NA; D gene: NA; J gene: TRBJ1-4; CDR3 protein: CSVAGRLANEKLFF; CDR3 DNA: TGCAGCGTTGCTGGGAGATTGGCTAATGAAAAACTGTTTTTT
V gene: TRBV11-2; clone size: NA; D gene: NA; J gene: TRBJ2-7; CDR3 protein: CASSSLGVASSSYEQYF; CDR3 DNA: TGTGCCAGCAGCTCCCTAGGGGTAGCGTCGAGCTCCTACGAGCAGTACTTC
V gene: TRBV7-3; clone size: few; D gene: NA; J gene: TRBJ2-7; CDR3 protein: CASSLQGGSDEQYF; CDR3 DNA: TGTGCCAGCAGCTTGCAGGGGGGATCAGACGAGCAGTACTTC
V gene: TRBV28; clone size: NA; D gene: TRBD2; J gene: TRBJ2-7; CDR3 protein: CASSFWTSGSYEQYF; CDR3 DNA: TGTGCCAGCAGTTTCTGGACTAGCGGTTCCTACGAGCAGTACTTC
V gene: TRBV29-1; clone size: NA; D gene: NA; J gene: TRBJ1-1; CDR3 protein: CSVGGGGANTEAFF; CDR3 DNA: TGCAGCGTCGGTGGAGGGGGGGCGAACACTGAAGCTTTCTTT
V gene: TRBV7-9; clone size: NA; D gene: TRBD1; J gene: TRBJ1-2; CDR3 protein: CASSLATGTPNYGHTF; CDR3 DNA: TGTGCCAGCAGCTTAGCGACAGGGACCCCTAACTATGGCCACACCTTC
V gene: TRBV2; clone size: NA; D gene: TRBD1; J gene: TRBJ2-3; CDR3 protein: CASNRQGGTDTQYF; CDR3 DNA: TGTGCCAGCAACCGACAGGGGGGCACAGATACGCAGTATTTT
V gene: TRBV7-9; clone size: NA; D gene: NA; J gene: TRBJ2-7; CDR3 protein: CASSSIQGSEQYF; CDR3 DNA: TGTGCCAGCAGTTCCATCCAGGGTAGTGAGCAGTACTTC
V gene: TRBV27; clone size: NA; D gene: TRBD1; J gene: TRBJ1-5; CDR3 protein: CASSPNRGGQPQHF; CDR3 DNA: TGTGCCAGCAGTCCAAACAGGGGAGGTCAGCCCCAGCATTTT
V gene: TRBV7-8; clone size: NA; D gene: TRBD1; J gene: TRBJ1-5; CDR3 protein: CASSLGGDRGNQPQHF; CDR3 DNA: TGTGCCAGCAGCTTAGGCGGGGACAGGGGCAATCAGCCCCAGCATTTT
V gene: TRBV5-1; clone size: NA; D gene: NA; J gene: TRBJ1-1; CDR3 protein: CASSFGTPNTEAFF; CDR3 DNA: TGCGCCAGCAGCTTCGGGACACCCAACACTGAAGCTTTCTTT
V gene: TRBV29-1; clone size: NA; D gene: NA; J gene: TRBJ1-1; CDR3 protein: CSVRQQGGNTEAFF; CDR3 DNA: TGCAGCGTCCGCCAACAGGGAGGGAACACTGAAGCTTTCTTT
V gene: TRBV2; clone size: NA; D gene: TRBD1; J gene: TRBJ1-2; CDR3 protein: CASSPDRGSYGYTF; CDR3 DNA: TGTGCCAGCAGCCCTGACAGGGGCTCCTATGGCTACACCTTC
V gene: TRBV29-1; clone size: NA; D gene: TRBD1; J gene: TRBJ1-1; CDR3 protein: CSARRDRAEAFF; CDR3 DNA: TGCAGCGCCCGCCGGGACAGGGCTGAAGCTTTCTTT
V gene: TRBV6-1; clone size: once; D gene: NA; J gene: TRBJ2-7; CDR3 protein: CASIRRTYEQYF; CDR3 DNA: TGTGCCAGCATCCGACGAACCTACGAGCAGTACTTC
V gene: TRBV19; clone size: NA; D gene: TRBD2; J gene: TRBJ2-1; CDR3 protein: CASLPGAGDNEQFF; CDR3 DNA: TGTGCCAGTTTGCCCGGGGCGGGGGACAATGAGCAGTTCTTC
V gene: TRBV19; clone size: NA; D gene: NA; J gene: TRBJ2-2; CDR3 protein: CASSIGGSGELFF; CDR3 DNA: TGTGCCAGTAGTATCGGGGGAAGCGGGGAGCTGTTTTTT
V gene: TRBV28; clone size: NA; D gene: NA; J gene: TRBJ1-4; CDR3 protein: CASSLYYEKLFF; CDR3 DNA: TGTGCCAGCAGTCTTTATTATGAAAAACTGTTTTTT
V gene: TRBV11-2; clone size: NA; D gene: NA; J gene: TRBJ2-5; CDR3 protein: CASTADLEELETQYF; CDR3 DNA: TGTGCCAGCACCGCTGACTTGGAAGAGTTGGAGACCCAGTACTTC